Listed below are T cell receptor beta chains from one sample, sequenced in a study of shared clonotypes between healthy human individuals. Assay used: immunoSEQ multiplex PCR; TCRdb lists only in-frame clones, some missing. The table includes about a million clones, around 77% detected once. Sequenced sample: memory CD4+ T cells from PBMCs. Receptors were obtained from a man aged 18 to 35 in good health. Some clones in this sample may be carry-over from other donors' samples. CDR3s include the opening cysteine and the closing phenylalanine or tryptophan. The D gene is left open where the match is weak. Expanded clones are given a class, and other clones once, few, many or no size at all.

size	D	V	J	CDR3	DNA
.	.	TRBV7-2	TRBJ1-3	CASSPTPPGVGNTIYF	TGTGCCAGCAGCCCCACCCCCCCGGGGGTTGGAAACACCATATATTTT
.	.	TRBV30	TRBJ2-6	CAWSVLGSSFSGANVLTF	TGTGCCTGGAGTGTTTTAGGGAGTAGTTTCTCTGGGGCCAACGTCCTGACTTTC
.	TRBD1	TRBV30	TRBJ1-4	CAWTGTQGAHEKLFF	TGTGCCTGGACCGGCACACAGGGGGCGCATGAAAAACTGTTTTTT
.	.	TRBV13	TRBJ1-2	CASSLRTDGYTF	TGTGCCAGCAGCTTACGGACGGATGGCTACACCTTC
.	.	TRBV29-1	TRBJ2-7	CSVGLGTGSYEQYF	TGCAGCGTGGGACTAGGGACAGGAAGCTACGAGCAGTACTTC
.	.	TRBV28	TRBJ2-5	CASSDRTGRGEETQYF	TGTGCCAGCAGTGACCGGACAGGCCGCGGGGAAGAGACCCAGTACTTC
.	.	TRBV18	TRBJ2-3	CASSPGVRSTDTQYF	TGTGCCAGCTCACCAGGGGTCAGGAGCACAGATACGCAGTATTTT
.	.	TRBV9	TRBJ2-1	CASSLLVGEQFF	TGTGCCAGCAGCCTCCTAGTTGGAGAGCAGTTCTTC
.	TRBD2	TRBV5-1	TRBJ2-5	CASTSASGRPQETQYF	TGCGCCAGCACTTCGGCTAGCGGGAGGCCCCAAGAGACCCAGTACTTC
.	.	TRBV4-2	TRBJ2-1	CASSQEGGRSFGDEQFF	TGTGCCAGCAGCCAAGAGGGGGGCAGGTCCTTCGGAGATGAGCAGTTCTTC
.	TRBD1	TRBV30	TRBJ1-1	CAWGQGGTEAFF	TGTGCCTGGGGACAGGGAGGGACTGAAGCTTTCTTT
.	TRBD1	TRBV7-9	TRBJ1-5	CASSAPDRGNQPQHF	TGTGCCAGCAGCGCCCCGGACAGGGGAAATCAGCCCCAGCATTTT
.	.	TRBV19	TRBJ2-7	CASSIGGGLAGASYEQYF	TGTGCCAGTAGTATTGGTGGGGGCCTTGCGGGAGCATCCTACGAGCAGTACTTC
.	.	TRBV6-1	TRBJ2-5	CASTERGGEETQYF	TGTGCCAGCACCGAAAGGGGGGGCGAAGAGACCCAGTACTTC
.	TRBD2	TRBV5-1	TRBJ2-7	CASRGLAGTYEQYF	TGCGCCAGCAGAGGACTAGCCGGTACCTACGAGCAGTACTTC
.	.	TRBV28	TRBJ2-3	CASSSPNGDTQYF	TGTGCCAGCAGTTCCCCCAATGGAGATACGCAGTATTTT
.	.	TRBV30	TRBJ1-1	CAWSAGRLNTEAFF	TGTGCCTGGAGTGCGGGACGGTTGAACACTGAAGCTTTCTTT
.	.	TRBV15	TRBJ2-6	CATSRGRGPSGANVLTF	TGTGCCACCAGCAGAGGTCGTGGGCCCTCTGGGGCCAACGTCCTGACTTTC
few	.	TRBV5-6	TRBJ1-1	CASSLAGGLRMNTEAFF	TGTGCCAGCAGCTTGGCTGGGGGGCTAAGAATGAACACTGAAGCTTTCTTT
.	TRBD2	TRBV7-3	TRBJ2-3	CASSSSGDTQYF	TGTGCCAGCAGCTCTAGCGGTGATACGCAGTATTTT